This is a list of T cell receptor beta chains from one sample in a study of blood T cell repertoires in COVID-19. TCRdb's table, derived via immunoSEQ multiplex PCR, lists solely in-frame clones and lacks some. The sample contains over 60,000 clones, 65% to 90% of which appear only once. The sequenced material came from peripheral blood. The source is a man between 70 and 80 years old with active or convalescent COVID-19. The CDR3 runs from the conserved cysteine through the conserved F or W. Fields, in order: D gene, V gene, J gene, CDR3 DNA, CDR3 protein. D genes are given only for firm matches.

.,TRBV11-1,TRBJ2-7,TGTGCCAGCACCTCGGGGAGCCTAGACTACGAGCAGTACTTC,CASTSGSLDYEQYF
TRBD1,TRBV23-1,TRBJ1-2,TGCGCCAGCCTCCGGGGACAGGGACGTTGCAGGTCCTATGGCTACACCTTC,CASLRGQGRCRSYGYTF
TRBD2,TRBV5-5,TRBJ2-1,TGTGCCAGCAGCCTGGTCGGTTGGCGGGAGCCGATCTCGGATGAGCAGTTCTTC,CASSLVGWREPISDEQFF
.,TRBV11-2,TRBJ2-5,TGTGCCAGCAGCGCCCAGGGGTGGGGAGAGACCCAGTACTTC,CASSAQGWGETQYF
.,TRBV7-8,TRBJ1-3,TGTGCCAGCAGCTTAGGGGCCTCCGGGAATGGAAACACCATATATTTT,CASSLGASGNGNTIYF
.,TRBV3-1/TRBV3-2,TRBJ2-4,TGTGCCAGCAGCGGTAATAGTCCCATTTGCAAAAAAAACATTCAGTACTTC,CASSGNSPICKKNIQYF
.,TRBV28,TRBJ2-7,TGTGCCAGCAGTCCAGGGTCCGTCTGGGGCCCCGAGCAGTACTTC,CASSPGSVWGPEQYF
TRBD1,TRBV10-1,TRBJ1-2,TGCGCCAGCAAATCCCAGGACAGGGTTAACTATGGCTACACCTTC,CASKSQDRVNYGYTF
.,TRBV9,TRBJ1-2,TGTGCCAGCAGCGTAGACCCCTCATCCCTCGGGAACTATGGCTACACCTTC,CASSVDPSSLGNYGYTF
TRBD2,TRBV5-6,TRBJ2-3,TGTGCCAGCAGCTTGGGCGGGAGTATCTTCCTAGGGACAGATACGCAGTATTTT,CASSLGGSIFLGTDTQYF
TRBD1,TRBV7-3,TRBJ2-2,TGTGCCAGCAGCTCGGACAGGGCGAACACCGGGGAGCTGTTTTTT,CASSSDRANTGELFF
.,TRBV20-1,TRBJ1-2,TGCAGTGCTAGTAACACGTTCTATGGCTACACCTTC,CSASNTFYGYTF
TRBD2,TRBV28,TRBJ2-1,TGTGCCAGCAGTCCCCATAGCGGGAGCGGCAATGAGCAGTTCTTC,CASSPHSGSGNEQFF
.,TRBV19,TRBJ2-3,TGTGCCAGTGGAAAGCGGACCGGGGATACGCAGTATTTT,CASGKRTGDTQYF
.,TRBV25-1,TRBJ1-1,TGTGCCAGCAGTGTTAAGCAGGGTACTGAAGCTTTCTTT,CASSVKQGTEAFF